This passage covers 27 T cell receptor beta chains from one sample sequenced in a study of blood T cells in healthy people across ages. Next came a second PCR, run for 7 to 11 cycles, which used a sample-barcoded 5' primer along with a J-beta primer mix. TCRdb re-derived calls from the 5' RACE reads in MiXCR, one entry per CDR3 protein. The sample includes around 1.5 million distinct CDR3 sequences, approximately 59% of them seen just once. The sample comprised blood. The receptors shown here come from a man between 18 and 29 years old in good health.

The chain carries TRBV3-1 and TRBJ2-1; TRBD2 agrees at 9 bases. CDR1 and CDR2 from the germline V gene are LGHDT and YNNKEL (reference sequence). This CDR3 has 16 residues. V shed 0 bases, J shed 4 bases, and the junction held 4 bases outside the gene matches. The CDR3 DNA reads as TGTGCCAGCAGCCAAGATCCCAGCGGGGGGTACAATGAGCAGTTCTTC. Its translation: CASSQDPSGGYNEQFF.

This clonotype was seen a few times. The J gene is TRBJ1-2, the V gene TRBV12-3 or TRBV12-4, with D uncertain. The V end was cut by 6 bases, the J end by 7 bases, with 18 bases between. This CDR3 is built from 14 residues. The CDR3 region has the DNA TGTGCCAGCAGCCCAGACACCCTTAAGGGTGGCTACACCTTC. Residues: CASSPDTLKGGYTF.

As to this clonotype: The junction departs from the called germline gene at one end, perhaps through a read error. The gene calls are TRBV4-3 and TRBJ1-2, with no clear D. Germline V gene lookup returns CDR1 LGHNA and CDR2 YSLEER. CDR3 size: 14 residues. CDR3 in amino acids: CASGQDRSNYGYTF. In DNA form, the CDR3 reads TGCGCCAGCGGCCAAGATCGATCAAACTATGGCTACACCTTC.

The chain carries TRBV20-1 and TRBJ2-6; D not resolved. The germline V gene has CDR1 DFQATT and CDR2 SNEGSKA (reference sequence). This CDR3 contains 18 residues. Trimming left V 2 bases short and J 0 bases short, with 17 bases between. The CDR3 sequence: CSARKKDWTDSGANVLTF. CDR3 DNA: TGCAGTGCTAGAAAAAAAGATTGGACGGACTCTGGGGCCAACGTCCTGACTTTC.

This clonotype was counted a single time. The chain employs TRBV11-2 and TRBJ1-2, with TRBD1 matching over 8 bases. V shed 5 bases and J 4 bases; nucleotides not matched to a gene: 9. Per germline, CDR1 SGHAT and CDR2 FQNNGV. The CDR3 is 15 amino acids. CDR3 coding DNA: TGTGCCAGCAGCACTCCGACAGGGGCGCCCTATGGCTACACCTTC. Encoded protein: CASSTPTGAPYGYTF.

This chain connects TRBV7-9 to TRBJ2-7; D is uncertain. The V gene lost 3 bases and the J gene lost 7 bases, with 13 bases spanning the gap. CDR3 length equals 13 residues. Germline-derived CDR1 and CDR2 are SEHNR and FQNEAQ (reference sequence). CDR3 nucleotide sequence: TGTGCCAGCAGCTTCCCCAGCCTCAATGAGCAGTACTTC. Its protein is CASSFPSLNEQYF.

The V gene is TRBV2, the J gene TRBJ2-4; the D gene is possibly TRBD1 (6 bases). The CDR3 is made up of 12 amino acids. In germline, CDR1 is SNHLY, CDR2 FYNNEI. Trimming cost V 7 bases and J 5 bases, with 9 bases left between them. The CDR3 sequence: CASIEGENIQYF. In nucleotides, the CDR3 is TGTGCCAGCATAGAGGGGGAAAACATTCAGTACTTC.

The chain links TRBV6-5 to TRBJ1-2; D is uncertain. The germline V gene has CDR1 MNHEY and CDR2 SVGAGI. V shed 2 bases and J shed 2 bases, with 6 bases lying between them. The length of the CDR3 is 13 residues. The CDR3 region has the DNA TGTGCCAGCAGTTACAACAGAAACTATGGCTACACCTTC. Its translation: CASSYNRNYGYTF.

This chain joins TRBV11-2 and TRBJ2-7, with D perhaps assigned TRBD1 or TRBD2 (6 bases each). This CDR3 region has 15 residues. V was cut by 7 bases and J by 0 bases, with 16 bases left in between. CDR1 SGHAT and CDR2 FQNNGV come from the germline V gene. The CDR3 spells CASTSRGAYSYEQYF. The CDR3 nucleotides are TGTGCCAGCACCTCAAGGGGGGCCTACTCCTACGAGCAGTACTTC.

V gene TRBV9 combines with J gene TRBJ2-3, with unresolved D. Between the trimmed V and J ends, which lost 0 bases and 5 bases, there was a span of 10 bases. There are 14 residues in the CDR3. In germline, CDR1 is SGDLS, CDR2 YYNGEE. This chain's CDR3 is CASSVVSLGDTQYF. CDR3 nucleotides: TGTGCCAGCAGCGTAGTTTCTCTCGGAGATACGCAGTATTTT.

This chain uses TRBV10-3 with TRBJ2-1; 14 bases are shared with TRBD2. The CDR3 length is 14 residues. Looked up from germline, CDR1 is ENHRY and CDR2 is SYGVKD. The CDR3 here is CAAGLAGVTNEQFF. The CDR3 DNA sequence: TGTGCGGCGGGACTAGCGGGAGTTACCAATGAGCAGTTCTTC.

This clonotype came up a few times. V usage is TRBV25-1 and J usage is TRBJ2-7; 10 nucleotides agree with TRBD2. Per germline, CDR1 MGHDK and CDR2 SYGVNS. The J segment lost 4 bases and the V segment lost 2 bases, leaving 8 bases of the junction unmatched. This CDR3 is built from 16 residues. The CDR3 DNA sequence: TGTGCCAGCAGTGAAAGATCTAGCGGGAGTGGGTACGAGCAGTACTTC. Protein product: CASSERSSGSGYEQYF.

The chain combines TRBV4-2 with TRBJ2-3, with D possibly matching TRBD2 (7 bases). CDR3 length equals 15 residues. Between the trimmed V and J ends, which lost 3 bases and 5 bases, there was a span of 15 bases. From germline, CDR1 is LGHNA and CDR2 YNFKEQ. The CDR3 DNA is TGTGCCAGCAGCCAGGGTCGGGGGGCCCAAGATACGCAGTATTTT. This codes for CASSQGRGAQDTQYF.

The chain employs TRBV29-1 and TRBJ2-3, with 8 bases fitting TRBD1. V trimming: 6 bases; J trimming: 9 bases; junction bases outside the gene matches: 2. CDR1 is SQVTM, CDR2 ANQGSEA, per germline. The CDR3 covers 10 residues. This CDR3 is CSVQGGTQYF. The CDR3 bases are TGCAGCGTACAGGGGGGCACGCAGTATTTT.

A remark on this clonotype: The junction differs from germline at one of its ends, possibly a read error. The gene calls are TRBV7-9 and TRBJ2-7; D is undetermined. This CDR3 contains 13 residues. Germline CDR1 is SEHNR and CDR2 is FQNEAQ (reference sequence). The CDR3 here is CASSFQSSDEQYF. The CDR3 region has the DNA TGTGCCAGCAGCTTTCAGAGCTCCGACGAGCAGTACTTC.

This chain uses TRBV20-1 with TRBJ2-7; the match to TRBD1 covers 8 bases. From germline, CDR1 is DFQATT and CDR2 SNEGSKA (reference sequence). The CDR3 length is 15 residues. The V and J ends lost 5 bases and 7 bases, in that order; junction bases with no gene match: 16. CDR3 sequence reads: CSARGPVDREGEQYF. CDR3 nucleotide sequence: TGCAGTGCTCGGGGGCCTGTGGACAGGGAAGGGGAGCAGTACTTC.

The rearrangement joins TRBV20-1 to TRBJ2-1; TRBD1 matches at 10 bases. The J segment lost 1 base and the V segment lost 6 bases, leaving 18 bases of the junction unmatched. Germline CDR1 reads DFQATT; CDR2 reads SNEGSKA (reference sequence). The CDR3 extends over 19 amino acids. CDR3: CSASGHNPPGQGSYNEQFF. The CDR3 nucleotides read TGCAGTGCGAGTGGACACAACCCTCCGGGACAGGGGTCCTACAATGAGCAGTTCTTC.

This chain connects TRBV5-1 to TRBJ2-2; D is unresolved. CDR3 size: 13 residues. V lost 4 bases and J lost 4, with 8 bases in between. Germline V gene data show CDR1 as SGHRS and CDR2 as YFSETQ. The DNA for the CDR3 is TGCGCCAGCAGCATCGACCTCACCGGGGAGCTGTTTTTT. Translation gives CASSIDLTGELFF.

This chain connects TRBV30 to TRBJ1-2, with 7 nucleotides matching TRBD1. CDR1 GTSNPN and CDR2 SVGIG come from the germline V gene (reference sequence). The CDR3 has 13 residues. V shed 1 base and J 8 bases; nucleotides not matched to a gene: 7. The CDR3: CAWSETGQWGYTF. The DNA for the CDR3 is TGTGCCTGGAGTGAAACGGGACAGTGGGGCTACACCTTC.

The genes are TRBV20-1 and TRBJ2-7, with TRBD2 matching 8 bases. CDR1 and CDR2 (germline): DFQATT, SNEGSKA (reference sequence). The CDR3 sequence is 19 residues long. The V and J ends lost 1 base and 0 bases, in that order; junction bases with no gene match: 17. The CDR3 reads CSARAPTGASGRISYEQYF. In DNA form, the CDR3 reads TGCAGTGCTAGAGCCCCGACAGGAGCTAGCGGGCGAATCTCCTACGAGCAGTACTTC.

This clonotype came up a few times. V usage is TRBV12-3 or TRBV12-4 and J usage is TRBJ2-5, with 10 bases lining up with TRBD2. This CDR3 is 17 amino acids long. V was pared by 6 bases and J by 5 bases, with 15 bases of the junction left unmatched. The CDR3: CASSPALIAGGQETQYF. The DNA for the CDR3 is TGTGCCAGCAGCCCCGCCCTCATAGCGGGAGGCCAGGAGACCCAGTACTTC.

This chain uses TRBV7-9 with TRBJ2-1; TRBD2 matches at 8 bases. Germline V lookup: CDR1 SEHNR, CDR2 FQNEAQ (reference sequence). CDR3 length: 15 amino acids. V trimming: 4 bases; J trimming: 5 bases; junction bases outside the gene matches: 7. CDR3 in amino acids: CASSWGLAGHNEQFF. Written as DNA, the CDR3 is TGTGCCAGCAGCTGGGGGTTAGCGGGACACAATGAGCAGTTCTTC.

In this sample, this clonotype turned up once. The chain employs TRBV11-2 and TRBJ1-1; weak D call: TRBD1 (5 bases). Germline lookup yields CDR1 SGHAT and CDR2 FQNNGV. This CDR3 comprises 16 residues. V lost 2 bases and J 5 bases, leaving 18 bases between the germline ends. CDR3 amino acids: CASSLFPGGEGTEAFF. Written as DNA, the CDR3 is TGTGCCAGCAGCTTATTTCCGGGGGGAGAGGGGACTGAAGCTTTCTTT.

The gene calls are TRBV20-1 and TRBJ2-3; D not certain. Between the trimmed V and J ends, which lost 6 bases and 1 base, there was a span of 8 bases. Germline V gene sequence: CDR1 DFQATT, CDR2 SNEGSKA (reference sequence). The length of the CDR3 is 12 residues. The CDR3 here is CSALSGTDTQYF. The CDR3 nucleotides are TGCAGTGCCCTTAGTGGCACAGATACGCAGTATTTT.

The chain recombines TRBV7-6 with TRBJ2-3; 9 positions match TRBD1. Unmatched junction bases numbered 5, after V lost 0 bases and J lost 4 bases. The germline V gene has CDR1 SGHVS and CDR2 FNYEAQ. There are 16 residues in the CDR3. The CDR3 coding sequence is TGTGCCAGCAGCTTAGCCGGGACAGGGAGTTCAGATACGCAGTATTTT. This encodes CASSLAGTGSSDTQYF.

J is TRBJ1-1 and V is TRBV7-9, with D possibly being TRBD1 (5 bases). Germline V lookup: CDR1 SEHNR, CDR2 FQNEAQ (reference sequence). The CDR3 is made up of 13 amino acids. The germline V and J ends were trimmed by 5 bases and 3 bases, with 10 bases remaining between them. The CDR3 nucleotides are TGTGCCAGCAGCGGAGGGGCGGACACTGAAGCTTTCTTT. As protein: CASSGGADTEAFF.

With respect to this clonotype: At one of its ends the junction is not consistent with the germline gene, which may arise from a read error. The genes are TRBV7-8 and TRBJ2-3; D is unclear. Germline V gene sequence: CDR1 SGHVS, CDR2 FQNEAQ. This CDR3 spans 15 amino acids. The chain's CDR3 is CASSPDGWSTDTQYF. The CDR3 nucleotides read TGTGCCAGCAGCCCCGACGGATGGAGCACAGATACACAGTATTTT.